This is a list of T cell receptor beta chains from one sample in a study of identical twins. TCRdb used MiXCR to reprocess the 5' RACE reads, holding one entry per CDR3 protein. The sample lists 200,000 to 250,000 distinct CDR3 sequences, approximately 7% seen once, with approximately 3.7% in the top ten. These data were also filed under a second study, of yellow fever vaccine responses in identical twins.

Specimen: memory (CD45RO+) T cells sorted from blood. All receptors derive from a woman aged 18-29 years in good health. Both conserved end residues are part of each CDR3. The D gene is left open where the match is weak. Expanded clones get a size class; other rows say once, few or many, or leave the size out.

v_gene	d_gene	j_gene	abundance	CDR3aa	CDR3nt
TRBV7-3	TRBD1	TRBJ2-3	-	CASSTDRGGTQYF	TGTGCCAGCAGCACCGACAGGGGTGGTACGCAGTATTTT
TRBV5-1	TRBD2	TRBJ2-1	-	CASSSGGASGIHEQFF	TGCGCCAGCAGCTCTGGAGGTGCTAGCGGGATCCATGAGCAGTTCTTC
TRBV7-9	-	TRBJ1-1	-	CASSSDPPRAFF	TGTGCCAGCAGCTCCGACCCTCCCCGGGCTTTCTTT
TRBV12-3/TRBV12-4	-	TRBJ1-4	many	CASSSRSTGFEKLFF	TGTGCCAGCAGTTCCCGATCAACAGGGTTTGAAAAACTGTTTTTT
TRBV6-1	-	TRBJ2-1	-	CASSEVGGHNEQFF	TGTGCCAGCAGTGAAGTAGGTGGCCACAATGAGCAGTTCTTC
TRBV9	-	TRBJ2-1	few	CASSVGGLGEQFF	TGTGCCAGCAGCGTAGGAGGTCTTGGGGAGCAGTTCTTC
TRBV12-3/TRBV12-4	TRBD2	TRBJ2-1	many	CASRQTSGSGNEQFF	TGTGCCAGCAGACAGACTAGCGGGAGTGGGAATGAGCAGTTCTTC
TRBV3-1	TRBD2	TRBJ2-1	many	CASSPRAGTSGSKQFF	TGTGCCAGCAGCCCAAGGGCCGGGACTAGCGGGAGTAAACAGTTCTTC
TRBV4-2	TRBD2	TRBJ2-1	medium-sized	CASSQDMERGAYNEQFF	TGTGCCAGCAGCCAAGATATGGAGCGGGGGGCCTACAATGAGCAGTTCTTC
TRBV4-1	-	TRBJ2-3	few	CATQDRGATDTQYF	TGCGCCACCCAAGACAGAGGAGCCACAGATACGCAGTATTTT
TRBV7-6	TRBD1	TRBJ2-7	once	CASSLVAGQGMGEQYF	TGTGCCAGCAGCTTAGTGGCGGGACAGGGGATGGGGGAGCAGTACTTC
TRBV20-1	-	TRBJ1-1	many	CSATPWDTEAFF	TGCAGTGCTACCCCATGGGACACTGAAGCTTTCTTT
TRBV2	TRBD1	TRBJ2-6	-	CASRWDRGLTGANVLTF	TGTGCCAGCAGATGGGACAGGGGGCTGACTGGGGCCAACGTCCTGACTTTC
TRBV7-9	-	TRBJ2-1	-	CASSPLGEGRRRDEQFF	TGTGCCAGCAGCCCCCTTGGTGAGGGCCGTCGGAGGGATGAGCAGTTCTTC
TRBV28	-	TRBJ1-1	few	CASSLNRSPEAFF	TGTGCCAGCAGTTTAAACAGGTCCCCCGAAGCTTTCTTT
TRBV11-2	-	TRBJ2-1	many	CASSLGLNNEQFF	TGTGCCAGCAGCTTAGGCCTAAACAATGAGCAGTTCTTC
TRBV6-5	TRBD2	TRBJ2-1	-	CASSYWGLAGSSGIIEQFF	TGTGCCAGCAGTTACTGGGGACTAGCGGGGAGTAGCGGTATCATTGAGCAGTTCTTC
TRBV20-1	-	TRBJ2-1	many	CSAESQSPYNEQFF	TGCAGTGCAGAATCCCAGTCCCCCTACAATGAGCAGTTCTTC
TRBV15	-	TRBJ1-5	many	CATSREGQQPQHF	TGTGCCACCAGCAGAGAGGGACAACAGCCCCAGCATTTT
TRBV2	-	TRBJ2-2	many	CASSDARTGELFF	TGTGCCAGCAGTGATGCTCGGACCGGGGAGCTGTTTTTT
TRBV6-5	TRBD1	TRBJ1-1	-	CASSYSTGRVAFF	TGTGCCAGCAGTTACTCGACAGGGAGAGTAGCTTTCTTT
TRBV12-3/TRBV12-4	-	TRBJ2-5	few	CASSPNRQGAETQYF	TGTGCCAGCAGTCCCAATCGGCAGGGCGCAGAGACCCAGTACTTC
TRBV19	-	TRBJ1-1	few	CASSIPQGRAEAFF	TGTGCCAGTAGTATTCCACAGGGTAGGGCTGAAGCTTTCTTT
TRBV7-9	TRBD1	TRBJ1-1	-	CASSLGQGLSTEAFF	TGTGCCAGCAGCTTAGGACAGGGTCTAAGCACTGAAGCTTTCTTT
TRBV12-3/TRBV12-4	-	TRBJ2-3	many	CASSPPSIYTQYF	TGTGCCAGCAGCCCGCCGTCAATCTATACGCAGTATTTT
TRBV9	-	TRBJ2-1	-	CASSVGLREVGGSYNEQFF	TGTGCCAGCAGCGTAGGACTACGAGAGGTGGGAGGTTCCTACAATGAGCAGTTCTTC
TRBV7-2	-	TRBJ2-1	many	CASSLPLGSYNEQFF	TGTGCCAGCAGCTTACCGCTGGGGTCCTACAATGAGCAGTTCTTC
TRBV12-3/TRBV12-4	-	TRBJ2-5	few	CASSLTSHQETQYF	TGTGCCAGCAGCCTTACTAGTCACCAAGAGACCCAGTACTTC
TRBV12-3/TRBV12-4	TRBD2	TRBJ2-3	few	CASSFLAGAALVSNTQYF	TGTGCCAGCAGTTTCCTGGCGGGAGCGGCTCTGGTATCGAATACGCAGTATTTT
TRBV6-2/TRBV6-3	TRBD2	TRBJ2-3	few	CASSYRLADGGYTQYF	TGTGCCAGCAGCTACCGCCTAGCGGACGGTGGTTATACGCAGTATTTT
TRBV28	TRBD2	TRBJ2-1	few	CASTISGVRRNEQFF	TGTGCCAGCACTATTAGCGGGGTCAGGAGAAATGAGCAGTTCTTC
TRBV5-1	TRBD2	TRBJ2-2	-	CASSSWTSGGRTGELFF	TGCGCCAGCAGCTCCTGGACTAGCGGGGGGCGAACCGGGGAGCTGTTTTTT
TRBV7-8	TRBD1	TRBJ2-2	many	CASRGQGSLNTGELFF	TGTGCCAGCAGGGGACAGGGGAGTTTAAACACCGGGGAGCTGTTTTTT
TRBV12-3/TRBV12-4	TRBD1	TRBJ2-5	many	CASSRTGGTETQYF	TGTGCCAGCAGTCGGACAGGGGGGACAGAGACCCAGTACTTC
TRBV5-1	-	TRBJ2-3	-	CASSLTGTLSTDTQYF	TGCGCCAGCAGCTTGACTGGGACCCTGAGCACAGATACGCAGTATTTT
TRBV28	TRBD1	TRBJ1-2	few	CASTPTGGYGYTF	TGTGCCAGCACCCCGACAGGGGGCTATGGCTACACCTTC
TRBV6-5	TRBD2	TRBJ2-7	few	CASSSGTTYEQYF	TGTGCCAGCAGTTCCGGGACTACCTACGAGCAGTACTTC
TRBV5-1	-	TRBJ1-3	many	CASSKSAASPTKLNTIYF	TGCGCCAGCAGCAAATCGGCGGCCAGCCCAACGAAACTAAACACCATATATTTT
TRBV5-5	-	TRBJ2-3	-	CASSYGRGPSTDTQYF	TGTGCCAGCAGCTACGGTCGGGGCCCTAGCACAGATACGCAGTATTTT
TRBV9	-	TRBJ1-3	-	CASSVAAGSGNTIYF	TGTGCCAGCAGCGTAGCGGCGGGCTCTGGAAACACCATATATTTT
TRBV7-7	TRBD2	TRBJ2-1	few	CASSVTSGGANEQFF	TGTGCCAGCAGCGTGACTAGCGGGGGGGCGAATGAGCAGTTCTTC